The 9 T cell receptor beta chains below come from one sample, sequenced in a study of blood T cell repertoires in COVID-19 (dated by TCRdb to 2018 to 2021). The library was prepared using the immunoSEQ multiplex PCR assay. TCRdb mirrors the immuneACCESS table, restricted to in-frame sequences. Some clones are absent from its copies; in checked studies, under half trace to an unresolved V gene, and the reason for the others is unknown. The sample profile shows about 240,000 clones; approximately 86% of them were found once. Together, the top ten hold approximately 7.5% of the sample. Sequencing was done on a sample of peripheral blood. Receptors originate from a man in his fifties or sixties who had recovered from COVID-19.

The chain carries TRBV19 and TRBJ2-4; maybe TRBD1 (6 bases). Between the trimmed V and J ends, which lost 2 bases and 1 base, there was a span of 9 bases. The CDR3 runs 15 residues. Germline V gene sequence: CDR1 LNHDA, CDR2 SQIVND (reference sequence). DNA for the CDR3: TGTGCCAGTAGTATACAGGGGACGGCCAAAAACATTCAGTACTTC. It codes for CASSIQGTAKNIQYF.

The rearrangement uses TRBV3-1 (or the pseudogene TRBV3-2) and TRBJ2-1, with 8 bases lining up with TRBD2. V gave up 4 bases and J gave up 12 bases; unmatched junction bases: 8. The CDR3 totals 13 residues. Germline CDR1 and CDR2: LGHDT and YNNKEL (reference sequence). CDR3 bases: TGTGCCAGCAGCCGGATAGGACTAGCCGCGCAGTTCTTC. It encodes CASSRIGLAAQFF.

The chain has TRBV5-4 and TRBJ1-2; no reliable D call. The germline CDR1 and CDR2 sequences are SGHNT and YYREEE (reference sequence). Trimming left V 2 bases short and J 0 bases short, with 8 bases between. The CDR3 runs 14 residues. The DNA for the CDR3 is TGTGCCAGCAGCTTCGGGAGCTCTAACTATGGCTACACCTTC. Translation: CASSFGSSNYGYTF. The whole variable domain, filled in from reference TRBV5-4 and TRBJ1-2, reads ETGVTQSPTHLIKTRGQQVTLRCSSQSGHNTVSWYQQALGQGPQFIFQYYREEENGRGNFPPRFSGLQFPNYSSELNVNALELDDSALYLCASSFGSSNYGYTFGSGTRLTVV.

The sample holds one count of this clone. The V gene is TRBV28, the J gene TRBJ1-2, with 9 nucleotides matching TRBD1. The CDR3 consists of 17 residues. Trimming cost V 1 base and J 6 bases; bases outside gene matches: 12. Per the germline V gene, CDR1 is MDHEN and CDR2 is SYDVKM. The CDR3 DNA reads as TGTGCCAGCAGTTTATATTCTTCGCTAGGGGACAGGGATGGCTACACCTTC. It codes for CASSLYSSLGDRDGYTF.

This chain uses TRBV24-1 with TRBJ2-5; 11 nucleotides agree with TRBD2. The V gene's germline CDR1 is KGHDR and CDR2 SFDVKD. V gave up 3 bases and J gave up 0 bases; unmatched junction bases: 2. The CDR3 extends over 16 amino acids. DNA of the CDR3: TGTGCCACCAGTGATGCTAGCGGGGGGAACCAAGAGACCCAGTACTTC. Its translation is CATSDASGGNQETQYF.

This clone was seen just once. The chain is built from TRBV7-6 and TRBJ1-4; the match to TRBD1 covers 10 bases. V lost 4 bases to trimming and J lost 7 bases; unmatched junction nucleotides: 6. The CDR3 runs 15 residues. Germline lookup yields CDR1 SGHVS and CDR2 FNYEAQ. The CDR3 sequence: CASSYRQGAGEKLFF. DNA of the CDR3: TGTGCCAGCAGCTACCGACAGGGGGCTGGTGAAAAACTGTTTTTT.

The J gene is TRBJ2-3, the V gene TRBV7-9; TRBD2 agrees at 11 bases. The V gene end was trimmed by 5 bases and the J gene end by 2 bases; junction bases not matched to a gene: 6. Per germline, CDR1 SEHNR and CDR2 FQNEAQ (reference sequence). The CDR3 length is 16 residues. In nucleotides, the CDR3 is TGTGCCAGCAGCCCTGGGACTAGCGGACTCACAGATACGCAGTATTTT. Residues: CASSPGTSGLTDTQYF. Full variable domain (rest looked up from reference TRBV7-9 and TRBJ2-3): DTGVSQNPRHKITKRGQNVTFRCDPISEHNRLYWYRQTLGQGPEFLTYFQNEAQLEKSRLLSDRFSAERPKGSFSTLEIQRTEQGDSAMYLCASSPGTSGLTDTQYFGPGTRLTVL.

The genes are TRBV5-5 and TRBJ1-5; TRBD1 matches at 7 bases. The germline gives CDR1 SGHKS, CDR2 YYEKEE (reference sequence). V was clipped by 0 bases and J by 3 bases; unmatched bases: 6. The CDR3 sequence is 16 residues long. DNA for the CDR3: TGTGCCAGCAGCTTGGCGACAGGGACCTTCAATCAGCCCCAGCATTTT. This sequence encodes CASSLATGTFNQPQHF.

This chain connects TRBV5-1 to TRBJ2-7, with 11 bases aligning to TRBD1. The CDR3 is 15 residues long. Trimming at V came to 4 bases and at J to 2 bases, leaving 5 bases not matched to a gene. Germline V CDR1 and CDR2: SGHRS, YFSETQ. The CDR3 DNA follows: TGCGCCAGCAGCCCGGGGACAGGGGGTGCCTACGAGCAGTACTTC. It encodes CASSPGTGGAYEQYF.